A single sample gave rise to the 12 T cell receptor beta chains below, sequenced in a study of vaccination and CD4 T cells after COVID-19. No antigen is known for these receptors. The study sequenced cultured CD4+ T cell DNA using the Oncomine TCR Beta short-read assay. TCRdb used MiXCR to reprocess the PCR reads, holding one entry per CDR3 protein. Among about 20,000 distinct CDR3 sequences listed, approximately 56% were seen once. Treatment in this sample: approximately nine-day PBMC culture with coronavirus spike peptide pools or control peptides (ViraFEST assay). Sequenced here: CD4+ T cells from blood, cultured in vitro, sampled after SARS-CoV-2 vaccination. These receptors all come from a human donor who had recovered from COVID-19.

The chain joins TRBV20-1 to TRBJ1-2; 9 bases are shared with TRBD1. This CDR3 is 16 amino acids long. The trim removed 5 bases at V and 1 base at J, leaving 11 bases unmatched. Germline V gene lookup returns CDR1 DFQATT and CDR2 SNEGSKA (reference sequence). CDR3 loop: CSADGTGKEDNYGYTF. CDR3 sequence (DNA): TGCAGTGCTGACGGGACAGGGAAGGAGGATAACTATGGCTACACCTTC.

In this sample, this clonotype turned up a few times. The chain carries TRBV7-9 and TRBJ2-2; 8 bases align to TRBD2. V was clipped by 5 bases and J by 3 bases; unmatched bases: 8. The CDR3 covers 16 residues. Germline V gene sequence: CDR1 SEHNR, CDR2 FQNEAQ (reference sequence). The CDR3 DNA sequence: TGTGCCAGCAGCCCCCCTACGGGAGGGGACACCGGGGAGCTGTTTTTT. This encodes CASSPPTGGDTGELFF.

The CDR3 bases are TGTGCCAGCAGCTTTCAGGGTATTTATGGCTACACCTTC. Amino acid sequence: CASSFQGIYGYTF. The chain recombines TRBV7-8 with TRBJ1-2; maybe TRBD1 (5 bases). Germline-derived CDR1 and CDR2 are SGHVS and FQNEAQ. The CDR3 extends over 13 amino acids. Trimming left V 3 bases short and J 5 bases short, with 10 bases between.

This clonotype turned up a few times. V and J are TRBV7-2 and TRBJ1-2; 7 nucleotides line up with TRBD1. Germline-derived CDR1 and CDR2 are SGHTA and FQGNSA. The junction had 15 bases not matched to a gene; V was cut back by 6 bases and J by 8 bases. This CDR3 is 15 amino acids long. CDR3 sequence: CASSWRDSAFGGYTF. CDR3 bases: TGTGCCAGCAGTTGGCGGGACAGTGCCTTCGGGGGCTACACCTTC.

The CDR3 DNA reads as TGTGCCAGCAGCTTGGCAGGATATGGCTACACCTTC. Encoded protein: CASSLAGYGYTF. The chain has TRBV5-6 and TRBJ1-2; D gene ambiguous. The germline gives CDR1 SGHDT, CDR2 YYEEEE. The CDR3 length is 12 residues. V lost 0 bases, J lost 5 bases, and 5 bases lay in between.

This clonotype was picked up one time. The V and J genes are TRBV20-1 and TRBJ1-5; D is ambiguous. Germline V gene sequence: CDR1 DFQATT, CDR2 SNEGSKA (reference sequence). The CDR3 runs to 15 residues. The V gene lost 1 base and the J gene lost 0 bases, with 10 bases spanning the gap. CDR3 sequence: CSARVTGYSNQPQHF. DNA of the CDR3: TGCAGTGCTAGAGTGACGGGGTATAGCAATCAGCCCCAGCATTTT.

The chain recombines TRBV7-6 with TRBJ2-3, with D unresolved. Trimming took off 5 bases at V and 4 bases at J, with 22 bases between the two ends. This CDR3 is built from 17 residues. The V gene's germline CDR1 is SGHVS and CDR2 FNYEAQ. The DNA of the CDR3 is TGTGCCAGCAGCCCTAGGGCAGGTCCGCTGATAGCAGATACGCAGTATTTT. As protein: CASSPRAGPLIADTQYF.

The chain employs TRBV7-2 and TRBJ1-1; 7 nucleotides align to TRBD1. CDR1 SGHTA and CDR2 FQGNSA come from the germline V gene. The CDR3 extends over 15 amino acids. V was clipped by 3 bases and J by 1 base; unmatched bases: 5. CDR3 DNA sequence: TGTGCCAGCAGCTTCGGGACAGCCCGGAACACTGAAGCTTTCTTT. Translation: CASSFGTARNTEAFF.

In its sample, this clonotype was seen a few times. The chain carries TRBV19 and TRBJ1-2, with unresolved D. Germline values: CDR1 LNHDA, CDR2 SQIVND (reference sequence). V was trimmed by 5 bases and J by 7 bases, leaving 17 bases between them. The CDR3 sequence is 14 residues long. CDR3 DNA sequence: TGTGCCAGTAGTGCCTTAATTCGGGCAGGTGGCTACACCTTC. This translates into CASSALIRAGGYTF.

The chain joins TRBV15 to TRBJ2-6, with D perhaps matching TRBD1 (8 bases). The V gene lost 4 bases and the J gene lost 2 bases, with 18 bases spanning the gap. The germline CDR1 and CDR2 sequences are LNHNV and YYDKDF (reference sequence). This CDR3 has 18 amino acids. CDR3 DNA: TGTGCCACCAGCAAAGGACAGGGAGGGACTGCTGGGGCCAACGTCCTGACTTTC. As protein: CATSKGQGGTAGANVLTF.

The V and J genes are TRBV7-2 and TRBJ1-1; D possibly corresponds to TRBD1 (5 bases). Trimming took 2 bases from V and 6 from J, leaving 13 bases between them. Per germline, CDR1 SGHTA and CDR2 FQGNSA. CDR3 size: 14 residues. CDR3 residues: CASSLPSGTSEAFF. CDR3 in DNA: TGTGCCAGCAGCTTACCCTCGGGGACGTCTGAAGCTTTCTTT.

The V call is TRBV7-9, the J call TRBJ2-2; TRBD1 matches at 12 bases. The CDR3 spans 18 residues. Germline CDR1 is SEHNR and CDR2 is FQNEAQ (reference sequence). V was pared by 4 bases and J by 4 bases, with 10 bases of the junction left unmatched. The CDR3 DNA follows: TGTGCCAGCAGCTCCCTGGGACAGGGGGCGCGTAGCACCGGGGAGCTGTTTTTT. Encoded protein: CASSSLGQGARSTGELFF.